Presented here are 11 T cell receptor beta chains from one specimen sequenced in a study of early T cells in non-severe SARS-CoV-2 infection (dated by TCRdb to 2020 to 2023). The library was obtained by 5' RACE. Sequencing took place on a NextSeq 500. The raw public reads went through TCRdb reprocessing: fastp at Q25, MiXCR clone calling, in-frame beta chains kept. Duplicate CDR3 protein sequences are folded into a single record with the most common DNA and genes. The sample has over 50,000 distinct CDR3 sequences on record, approximately 12% of them singletons. 2.9% of the sample comes from the top ten. The material sequenced was whole blood. These receptor sequences come from an adult who was a healthcare worker with PCR-confirmed SARS-CoV-2 infection or an uninfected control (not recorded which).

This clonotype was counted many times. The chain combines TRBV5-5 with TRBJ2-2; a weak D match, TRBD2 (6 bases). The CDR3 is 15 amino acids. Germline V gene lookup returns CDR1 SGHKS and CDR2 YYEKEE (reference sequence). V was pared by 5 bases and J by 0 bases, with 11 bases between. The CDR3 bases are TGTGCCAGCAGACCCGGGGGATCGAACACCGGGGAGCTGTTTTTT. Translated: CASRPGGSNTGELFF.

This clonotype was observed at least ten times. The chain employs TRBV29-1 and TRBJ1-2; D remains ambiguous. Trimming stripped 5 bases from V and 4 bases from J, with 14 bases between. Looked up from germline, CDR1 is SQVTM and CDR2 is ANQGSEA. CDR3 length equals 13 residues. The CDR3: CSVHGEKGYGYTF. In DNA form, the CDR3 reads TGCAGCGTTCACGGGGAGAAGGGCTATGGCTACACCTTC.

This clonotype was seen more than once but under ten times. This rearrangement joins TRBV9 to TRBJ2-5, with D possibly matching TRBD1 (5 bases). The CDR3 loop spans 11 amino acids. Germline V gene lookup returns CDR1 SGDLS and CDR2 YYNGEE. V dropped 7 bases and J dropped 1 base, with 5 bases sitting between them. The CDR3 reads CASGAQETQYF. CDR3 nucleotide sequence: TGTGCCAGCGGGGCCCAAGAGACCCAGTACTTC.

V is TRBV30 and J is TRBJ1-3; D is uncertain. Germline V gene sequence: CDR1 GTSNPN, CDR2 SVGIG (reference sequence). This CDR3 has 12 amino acids. Trimming stripped 0 bases from V and 4 bases from J, with 4 bases between. The CDR3 protein is CAWSVFGNTIYF. CDR3 sequence (DNA): TGTGCCTGGAGTGTATTCGGAAACACCATATATTTT.

This clonotype appeared many times. The chain uses TRBV7-2 and TRBJ2-7, with 9 bases lining up with TRBD2. The J segment lost 3 bases and the V segment lost 5 bases, leaving 5 bases of the junction unmatched. This CDR3 has 14 residues. The germline gives CDR1 SGHTA, CDR2 FQGNSA. The CDR3: CASSLGTSHYEQYF. DNA of the CDR3: TGTGCCAGCAGCCTAGGGACTAGCCACTACGAGCAGTACTTC.

This clonotype was seen a few times. The CDR3: CSVTGTRSTDTQYF. In DNA form, the CDR3 reads TGCAGTGTCACCGGGACTAGGTCGACAGATACGCAGTATTTT. The rearrangement uses TRBV20-1 and TRBJ2-3; 8 bases agree with TRBD2. The V segment lost 7 bases and the J segment 3 bases; nucleotides outside the gene matches: 9. Germline lookup yields CDR1 DFQATT and CDR2 SNEGSKA (reference sequence). This CDR3 region has 14 residues.

The V call is TRBV6-5, the J call TRBJ2-7; D ambiguous. CDR1 is MNHEY, CDR2 SVGAGI, per germline. The CDR3 runs 15 residues. V was cut by 0 bases and J by 2 bases, with 11 bases left in between. The CDR3 DNA sequence: TGTGCCAGCAGTTACTCGCAATTAAACCCCTACGAGCAGTACTTC. It translates to CASSYSQLNPYEQYF.

V and J are TRBV19 and TRBJ2-3, with 8 bases identical to TRBD2. Germline CDR1 LNHDA, CDR2 SQIVND (reference sequence). This CDR3 comprises 15 residues. With V trimmed by 5 bases and J by 1 base, 5 bases remained unmatched. As DNA, the CDR3 is TGTGCCAGTAGTCGACTAGCGATGGGCACAGATACGCAGTATTTT. Protein: CASSRLAMGTDTQYF.

This clonotype has only a few counts. The V gene is TRBV5-6, the J gene TRBJ2-7, with 7 bases identical to TRBD1. V lost 3 bases, J lost 3 bases, and 6 bases stayed unmatched. In germline, CDR1 is SGHDT, CDR2 YYEEEE. This CDR3 comprises 14 residues. CDR3 sequence reads: CASSSTGAFYEQYF. The CDR3 DNA reads TGTGCCAGCAGCTCTACAGGGGCGTTCTACGAGCAGTACTTC.

This clonotype was observed at least ten times. The chain couples TRBV7-3 to TRBJ2-3, with no clear D. Trimming stripped 1 base from V and 3 bases from J, with 8 bases between. CDR1 is SGHTA, CDR2 FQGTGA, per germline. This CDR3 spans 14 amino acids. The CDR3 region has the DNA TGTGCCAGCAGCTTAATCCCTAGTACAGATACGCAGTATTTT. Translated: CASSLIPSTDTQYF.

This clonotype was recorded many times. The chain couples TRBV29-1 to TRBJ2-5, with unresolved D. V dropped 6 bases and J dropped 1 base, with 9 bases sitting between them. CDR1 is SQVTM, CDR2 ANQGSEA, per germline. The CDR3 runs 12 residues. For the CDR3, the DNA is TGCAGCGTAACACGGACCCAAGAGACCCAGTACTTC. Translating gives CSVTRTQETQYF.